A few counts support the clone carrying this T cell receptor (beta chain). Its cognate antigen is unknown. The entry originates in a study of cytomegalovirus exposure and HLA in healthy donors. Findings of the study overall: As confirmed in vitro, a few CMV-associated chains were specific for CMV antigens. On later analysis, the bulk of CMV-associated TCR beta chains appeared to be HLA-restricted.

60 Vbeta and 13 Jbeta primers were used in PCR. Assay used: immunoSEQ multiplex PCR; TCRdb lists only in-frame clones, some missing. The sample yields roughly 120,000 clones, 76% seen once. Losses at the gene ends were 4 bases for V and 7 bases for J; bases not matched to a gene: 14. Germline CDR1 and CDR2: MNHNS and SASEGT. The CDR3 length is 19 residues. The clonotype originates from a man over 45 in good health and CMV-seronegative. The V call is TRBV6-1, the J call TRBJ2-2; 14 bases are shared with TRBD2. Sequenced input: PBMCs. The CDR3 sequence is CASSGDMGLAGAWGGELFF. The DNA for the CDR3 is TGTGCCAGCAGTGGAGACATGGGACTAGCGGGGGCCTGGGGCGGGGAGCTGTTTTTT.